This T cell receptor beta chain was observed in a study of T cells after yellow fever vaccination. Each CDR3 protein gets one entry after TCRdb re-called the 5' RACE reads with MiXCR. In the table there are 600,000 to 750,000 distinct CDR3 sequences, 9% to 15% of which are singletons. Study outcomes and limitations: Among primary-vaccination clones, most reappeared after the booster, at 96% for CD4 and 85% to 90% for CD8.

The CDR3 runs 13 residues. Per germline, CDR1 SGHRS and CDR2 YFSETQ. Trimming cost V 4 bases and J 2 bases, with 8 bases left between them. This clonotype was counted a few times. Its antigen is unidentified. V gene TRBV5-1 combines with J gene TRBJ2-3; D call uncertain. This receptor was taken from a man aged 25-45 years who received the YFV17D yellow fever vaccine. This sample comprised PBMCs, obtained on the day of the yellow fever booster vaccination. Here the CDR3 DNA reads TGCGCCAGCAGCGCCGAGTTCACAGATACGCAGTATTTT. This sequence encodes CASSAEFTDTQYF.